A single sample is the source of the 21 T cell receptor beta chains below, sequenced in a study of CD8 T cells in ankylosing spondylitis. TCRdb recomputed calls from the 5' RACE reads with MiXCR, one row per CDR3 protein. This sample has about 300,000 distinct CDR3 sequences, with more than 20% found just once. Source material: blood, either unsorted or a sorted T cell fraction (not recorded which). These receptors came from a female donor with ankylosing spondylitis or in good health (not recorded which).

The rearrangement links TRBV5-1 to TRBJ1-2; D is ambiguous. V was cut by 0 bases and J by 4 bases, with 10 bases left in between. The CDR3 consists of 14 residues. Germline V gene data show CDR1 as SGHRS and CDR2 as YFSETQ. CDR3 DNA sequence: TGCGCCAGCAGCTTGGACCCTCCGACCTATGGCTACACCTTC. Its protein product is CASSLDPPTYGYTF.

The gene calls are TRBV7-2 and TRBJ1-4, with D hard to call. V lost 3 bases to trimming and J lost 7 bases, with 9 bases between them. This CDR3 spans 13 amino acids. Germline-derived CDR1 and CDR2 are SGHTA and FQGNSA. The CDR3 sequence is CASSFRMGEKLFF. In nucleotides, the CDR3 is TGTGCCAGCAGCTTTAGGATGGGTGAAAAACTGTTTTTT.

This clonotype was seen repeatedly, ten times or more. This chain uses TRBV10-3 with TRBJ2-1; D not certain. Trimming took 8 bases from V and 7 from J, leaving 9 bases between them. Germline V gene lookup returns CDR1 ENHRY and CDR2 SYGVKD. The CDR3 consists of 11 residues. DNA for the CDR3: TGTGCCATCGGGATCGGAAATGAGCAGTTCTTC. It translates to CAIGIGNEQFF.

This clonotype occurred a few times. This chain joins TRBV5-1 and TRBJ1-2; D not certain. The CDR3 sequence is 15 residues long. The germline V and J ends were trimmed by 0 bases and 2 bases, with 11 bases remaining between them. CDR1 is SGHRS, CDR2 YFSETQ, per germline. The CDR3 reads CASSLDLQANYGYTF. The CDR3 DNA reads TGCGCCAGCAGCTTGGACCTTCAGGCGAACTATGGCTACACCTTC.

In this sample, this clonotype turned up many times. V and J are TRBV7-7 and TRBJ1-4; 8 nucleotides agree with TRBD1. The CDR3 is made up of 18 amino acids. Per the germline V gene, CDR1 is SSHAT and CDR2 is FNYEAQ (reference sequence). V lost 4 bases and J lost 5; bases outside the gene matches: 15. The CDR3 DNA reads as TGTGCCAGCAGCTCAAGGACAGGGTTCGGAGATCCGAATGAAAAACTGTTTTTT. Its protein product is CASSSRTGFGDPNEKLFF.

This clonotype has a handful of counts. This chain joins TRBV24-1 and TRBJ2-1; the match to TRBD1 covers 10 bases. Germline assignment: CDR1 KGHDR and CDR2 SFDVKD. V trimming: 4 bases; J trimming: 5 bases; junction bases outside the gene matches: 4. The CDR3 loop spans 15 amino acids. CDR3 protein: CATSEAGQGNNEQFF. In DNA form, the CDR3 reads TGTGCCACCAGTGAGGCGGGACAGGGGAACAATGAGCAGTTCTTC.

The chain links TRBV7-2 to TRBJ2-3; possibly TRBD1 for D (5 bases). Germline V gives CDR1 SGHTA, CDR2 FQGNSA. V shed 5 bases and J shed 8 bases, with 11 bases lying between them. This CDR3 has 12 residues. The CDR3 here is CASSPVRGTQYF. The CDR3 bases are TGTGCCAGCAGCCCGGTTAGGGGTACGCAGTATTTT.

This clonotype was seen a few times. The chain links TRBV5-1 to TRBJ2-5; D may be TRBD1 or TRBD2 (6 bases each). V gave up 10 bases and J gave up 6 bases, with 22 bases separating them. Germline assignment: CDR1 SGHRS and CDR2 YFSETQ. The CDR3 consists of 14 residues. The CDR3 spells CASTSGAAEKTQYF. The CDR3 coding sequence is TGCGCCTCCACCTCGGGGGCAGCTGAAAAGACCCAGTACTTC.

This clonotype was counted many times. The CDR3 is CASSPLSGRGGTQYF. The CDR3 DNA follows: TGTGCCAGCAGCCCTCTTAGCGGGAGAGGGGGTACGCAGTATTTT. This chain links TRBV12-3 or TRBV12-4 with TRBJ2-3, with 9 bases aligning to TRBD2. V lost 6 bases, J lost 8 bases, and 12 bases stayed unmatched. The CDR3 spans 15 residues.

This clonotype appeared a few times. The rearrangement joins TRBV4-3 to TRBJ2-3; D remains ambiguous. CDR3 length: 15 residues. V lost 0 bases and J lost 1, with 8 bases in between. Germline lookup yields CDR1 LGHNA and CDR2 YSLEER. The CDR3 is CASSQDRAGTDTQYF. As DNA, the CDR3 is TGCGCCAGCAGCCAAGATCGAGCAGGCACAGATACGCAGTATTTT.

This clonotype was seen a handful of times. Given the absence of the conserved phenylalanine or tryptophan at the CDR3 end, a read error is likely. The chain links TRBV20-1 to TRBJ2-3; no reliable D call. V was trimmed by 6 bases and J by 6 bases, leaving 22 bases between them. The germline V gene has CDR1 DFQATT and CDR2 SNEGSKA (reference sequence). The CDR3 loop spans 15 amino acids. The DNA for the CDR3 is TGCAGTGCCATGCCCGACGCGCGTGATCGGGATACGCAGTATGTT. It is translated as CSAMPDARDRDTQYV.

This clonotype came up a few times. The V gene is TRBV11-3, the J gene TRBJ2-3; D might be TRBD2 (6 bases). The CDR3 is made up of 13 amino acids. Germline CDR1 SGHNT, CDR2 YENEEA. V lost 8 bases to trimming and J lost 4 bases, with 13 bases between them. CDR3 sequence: CASAGTASDTQYF. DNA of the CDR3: TGTGCCAGCGCCGGGACTGCGTCAGATACGCAGTATTTT.

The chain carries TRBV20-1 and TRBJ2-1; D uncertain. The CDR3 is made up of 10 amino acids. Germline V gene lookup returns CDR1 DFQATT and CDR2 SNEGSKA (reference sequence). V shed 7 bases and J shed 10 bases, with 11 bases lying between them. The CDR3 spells CSVYVGEQFF. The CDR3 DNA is TGCAGTGTTTACGTGGGGGAGCAGTTCTTC.

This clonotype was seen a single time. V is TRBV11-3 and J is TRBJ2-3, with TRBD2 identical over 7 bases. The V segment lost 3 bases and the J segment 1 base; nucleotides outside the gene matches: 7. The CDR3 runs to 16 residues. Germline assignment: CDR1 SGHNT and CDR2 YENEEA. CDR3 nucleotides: TGTGCCAGCAGCTTGGGCCAGCGGGGTGGCACAGATACGCAGTATTTT. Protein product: CASSLGQRGGTDTQYF.

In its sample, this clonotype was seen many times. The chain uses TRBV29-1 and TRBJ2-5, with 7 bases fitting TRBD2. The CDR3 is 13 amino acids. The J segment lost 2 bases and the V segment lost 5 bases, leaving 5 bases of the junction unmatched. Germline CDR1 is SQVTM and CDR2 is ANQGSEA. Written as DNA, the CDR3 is TGCAGCGTTTCGACGGGAGGTCAAGAGACCCAGTACTTC. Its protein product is CSVSTGGQETQYF. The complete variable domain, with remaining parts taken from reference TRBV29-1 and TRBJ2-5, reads SAVISQKPSRDICQRGTSLTIQCQVDSQVTMMFWYRQQPGQSLTLIATANQGSEATYESGFVIDKFPISRPNLTFSTLTVSNMSPEDSSIYLCSVSTGGQETQYFGPGTRLLVL.

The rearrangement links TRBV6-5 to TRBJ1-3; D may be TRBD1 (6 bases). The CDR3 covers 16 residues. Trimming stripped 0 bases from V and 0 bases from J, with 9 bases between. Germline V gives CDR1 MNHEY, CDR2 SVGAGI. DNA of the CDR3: TGTGCCAGCAGTTACTCGGACAGTCTCTCTGGAAACACCATATATTTT. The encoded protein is CASSYSDSLSGNTIYF.

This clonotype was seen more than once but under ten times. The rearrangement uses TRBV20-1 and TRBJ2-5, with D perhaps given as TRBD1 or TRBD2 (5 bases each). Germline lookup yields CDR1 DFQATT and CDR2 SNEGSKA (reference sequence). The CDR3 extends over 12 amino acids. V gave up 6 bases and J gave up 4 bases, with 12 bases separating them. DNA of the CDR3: TGCAGTGCAAAGGGACCGAGAGAGACCCAGTACTTC. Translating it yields CSAKGPRETQYF.

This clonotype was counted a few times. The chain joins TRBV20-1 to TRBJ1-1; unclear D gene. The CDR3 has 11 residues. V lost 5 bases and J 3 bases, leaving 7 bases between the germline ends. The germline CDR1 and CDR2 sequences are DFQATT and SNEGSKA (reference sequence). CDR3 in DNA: TGCAGTGCTCAATATGACACTGAAGCTTTCTTT. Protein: CSAQYDTEAFF.

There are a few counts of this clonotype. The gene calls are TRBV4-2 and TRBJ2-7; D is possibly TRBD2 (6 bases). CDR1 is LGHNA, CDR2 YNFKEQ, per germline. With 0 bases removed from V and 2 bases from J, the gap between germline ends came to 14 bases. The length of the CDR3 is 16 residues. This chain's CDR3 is CASSQEIGGEPYEQYF. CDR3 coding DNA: TGTGCCAGCAGCCAAGAGATCGGCGGGGAGCCCTACGAGCAGTACTTC.

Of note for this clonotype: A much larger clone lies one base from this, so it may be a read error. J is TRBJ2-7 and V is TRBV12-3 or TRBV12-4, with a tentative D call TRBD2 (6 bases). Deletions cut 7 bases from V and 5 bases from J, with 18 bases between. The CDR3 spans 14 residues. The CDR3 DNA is TGTGCCAGCAACCATGGGACTCTGAGGGACGAGCAGTACTTC. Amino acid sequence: CASNHGTLRDEQYF.

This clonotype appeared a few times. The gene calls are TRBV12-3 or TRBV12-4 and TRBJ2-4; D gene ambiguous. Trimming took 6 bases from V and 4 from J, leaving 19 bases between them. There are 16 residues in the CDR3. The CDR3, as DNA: TGTGCCAGCAGCCCACTCAGCCCGTCCCTTAAAAACATTCAGTACTTC. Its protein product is CASSPLSPSLKNIQYF.